A selection of T cell receptor beta chains follows, all from one sample in a study of human CD8 memory T cell subsets. TCRdb reanalyzed the 5' RACE reads and collapses them to one entry per CDR3 protein, without DNA. The sample shows about 10,000 distinct CDR3 sequences, and about 20% sits with its ten largest clones. Material: CD8+ stem-like memory T cells (TSCM and TCM) sorted from PBMCs. The receptors come from a human donor in good health. The CDR3 runs from the conserved cysteine through the conserved F or W. Fields, in order: V gene, J gene, CDR3 length, clone size, CDR3 protein. Expanded clones are given a class, and other clones once, few, many or no size at all.

TRBV20-1,TRBJ1-1,11,NA,CSARDRAEAFF
TRBV4-1,TRBJ2-2,13,NA,CASALGATGELFF
TRBV7-9,TRBJ1-1,15,NA,CASRRYLQGDTEAFF
TRBV20-1,TRBJ1-2,14,NA,CSARDPTGYEGYTF
TRBV7-2,TRBJ2-7,15,medium-sized,CASSLAMGQGDEQYF
TRBV4-1,TRBJ2-7,12,NA,CASSPPGPQQYF
TRBV7-9,TRBJ2-7,15,NA,CASSLALAGDNEQYF
TRBV4-1,TRBJ1-1,16,NA,CASSQDSGGRGTEAFF
TRBV7-2,TRBJ1-2,15,NA,CASSYPQGGNYGYTF
TRBV28,TRBJ1-2,16,NA,CASSLGTQGPNYGYTF
TRBV20-1,TRBJ2-7,15,NA,CSATKSLDPSYEQYF
TRBV6-2/TRBV6-3,TRBJ2-1,17,NA,CASSPTGLAGNYNEQFF
TRBV10-3,TRBJ1-1,13,NA,CAISDTHSDEAFF
TRBV10-3,TRBJ2-1,14,NA,CAISDPAGEDEQFF
TRBV7-6,TRBJ2-3,14,NA,CASSLWEGLDTQYF
TRBV9,TRBJ2-7,15,medium-sized,CASSVGGGYSYEQYF
TRBV28,TRBJ2-1,15,NA,CASSLRGRAFDEQFF
TRBV5-5,TRBJ2-7,12,NA,CASSSASYEQYF
TRBV6-5,TRBJ2-1,15,NA,CASSPVVAGGNEQFF
TRBV2,TRBJ2-3,16,NA,CASSEVLTSGRDTQYF
TRBV20-1,TRBJ2-1,14,NA,CSASGTSGYNEQFF
TRBV27,TRBJ2-3,14,NA,CASSSERGTDTQYF
TRBV4-1,TRBJ2-7,17,NA,CASSQVPLAGGSYEQYF
TRBV4-3,TRBJ1-2,14,NA,CASSQDRGGYGYTF
TRBV7-6,TRBJ1-1,15,medium-sized,CASSLEPGGGTEAFF
TRBV29-1,TRBJ1-3,17,NA,CSVADTGTGNYGNTIYF
TRBV6-2/TRBV6-3,TRBJ2-1,15,NA,CASSYGLAGEAPQFF
TRBV2,TRBJ2-7,14,NA,CASSERVAPYEQYF
TRBV7-9,TRBJ2-3,16,NA,CASSTTGGYPTDTQYF
TRBV7-9,TRBJ2-3,13,NA,CASETWMTDTQYF
TRBV12-3/TRBV12-4,TRBJ2-1,15,NA,CASSFGGAGYNEQFF
TRBV20-1,TRBJ2-7,15,NA,CSAPRGLAETYEQYF
TRBV4-1,TRBJ2-7,14,NA,CASSQVSGDYEQYF